The entry below describes one T cell receptor beta chain. Its target is unknown. Clones were sequenced by immunoSEQ multiplex PCR, and TCRdb holds only the in-frame ones, with some missing. The table has roughly 130,000 clones, more than 75% seen once. The time point: blood 2 weeks post-SBRT. As for treatment: 15 Gy SBRT to primary tumor, nephrectomy 4 weeks later. After SBRT, blood was collected at 2 and 4 weeks, plus baseline. These data belong to a study of radiation and T cells in renal cell carcinoma. Study context: Nephrectomy followed 15 Gy stereotactic body radiation by 4 weeks. Regarding the study as a whole: Top tumor clonotypes rose in blood 2 weeks post-radiation, then contracted.

V was clipped by 4 bases and J by 6 bases, with 10 bases between them. This CDR3 region has 13 residues. Germline CDR1 and CDR2: MNHEY and SVGAGI. The rearrangement links TRBV6-5 to TRBJ1-5, with D unclear. The TCR originated in a woman aged 65 to 85 with renal cell carcinoma. The material sequenced was blood, taken from a patient whose treatment included radiotherapy and nephrectomy. For the CDR3, the DNA is TGTGCCAGCAGTTCACAGCTGAGTCAGCCCCAGCATTTT. It is translated as CASSSQLSQPQHF.